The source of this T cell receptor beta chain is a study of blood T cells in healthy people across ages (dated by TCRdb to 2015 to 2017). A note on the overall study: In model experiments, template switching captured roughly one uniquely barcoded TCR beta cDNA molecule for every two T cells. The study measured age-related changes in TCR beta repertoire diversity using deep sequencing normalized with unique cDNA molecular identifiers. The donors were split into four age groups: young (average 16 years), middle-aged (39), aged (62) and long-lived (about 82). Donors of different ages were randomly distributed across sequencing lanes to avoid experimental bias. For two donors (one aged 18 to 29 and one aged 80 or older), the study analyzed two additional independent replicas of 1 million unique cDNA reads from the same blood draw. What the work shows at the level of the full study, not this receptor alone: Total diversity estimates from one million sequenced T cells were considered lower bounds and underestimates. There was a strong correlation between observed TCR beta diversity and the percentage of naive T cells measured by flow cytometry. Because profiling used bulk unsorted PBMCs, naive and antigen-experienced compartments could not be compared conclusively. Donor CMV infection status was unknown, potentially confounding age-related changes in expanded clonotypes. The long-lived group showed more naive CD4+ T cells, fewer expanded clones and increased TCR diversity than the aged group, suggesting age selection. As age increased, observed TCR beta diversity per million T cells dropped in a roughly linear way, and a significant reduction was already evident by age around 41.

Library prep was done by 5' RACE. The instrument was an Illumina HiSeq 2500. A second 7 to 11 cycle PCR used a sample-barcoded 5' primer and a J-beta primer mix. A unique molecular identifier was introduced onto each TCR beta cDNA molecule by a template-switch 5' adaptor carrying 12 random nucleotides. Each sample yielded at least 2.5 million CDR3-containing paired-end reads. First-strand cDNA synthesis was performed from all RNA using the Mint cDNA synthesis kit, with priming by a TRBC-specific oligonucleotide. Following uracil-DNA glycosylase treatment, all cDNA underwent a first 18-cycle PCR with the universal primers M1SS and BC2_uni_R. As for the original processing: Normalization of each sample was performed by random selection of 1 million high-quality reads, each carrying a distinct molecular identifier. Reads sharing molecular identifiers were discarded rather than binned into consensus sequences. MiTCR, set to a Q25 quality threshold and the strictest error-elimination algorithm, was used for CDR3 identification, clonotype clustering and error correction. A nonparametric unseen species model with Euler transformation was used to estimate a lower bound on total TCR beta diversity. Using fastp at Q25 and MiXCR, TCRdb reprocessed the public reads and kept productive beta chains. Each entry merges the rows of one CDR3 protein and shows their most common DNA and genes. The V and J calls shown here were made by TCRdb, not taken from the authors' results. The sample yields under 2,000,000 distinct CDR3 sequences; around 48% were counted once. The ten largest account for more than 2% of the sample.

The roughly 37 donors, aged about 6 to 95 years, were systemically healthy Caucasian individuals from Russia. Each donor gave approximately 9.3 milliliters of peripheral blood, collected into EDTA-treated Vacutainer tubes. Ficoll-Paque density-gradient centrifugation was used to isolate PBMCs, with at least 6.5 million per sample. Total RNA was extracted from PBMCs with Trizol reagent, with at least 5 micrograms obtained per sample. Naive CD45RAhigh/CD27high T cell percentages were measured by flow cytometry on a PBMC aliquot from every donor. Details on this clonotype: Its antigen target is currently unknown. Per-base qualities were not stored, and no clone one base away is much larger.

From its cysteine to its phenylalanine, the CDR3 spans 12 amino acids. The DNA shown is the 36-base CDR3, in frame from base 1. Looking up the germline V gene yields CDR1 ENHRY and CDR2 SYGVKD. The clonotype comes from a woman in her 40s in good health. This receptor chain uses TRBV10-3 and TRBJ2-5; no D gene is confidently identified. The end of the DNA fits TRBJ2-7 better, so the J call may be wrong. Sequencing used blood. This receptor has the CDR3 CATATVGYEQYF. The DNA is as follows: TGTGCCACGGCAACAGTGGGCTACGAGCAGTACTTC.